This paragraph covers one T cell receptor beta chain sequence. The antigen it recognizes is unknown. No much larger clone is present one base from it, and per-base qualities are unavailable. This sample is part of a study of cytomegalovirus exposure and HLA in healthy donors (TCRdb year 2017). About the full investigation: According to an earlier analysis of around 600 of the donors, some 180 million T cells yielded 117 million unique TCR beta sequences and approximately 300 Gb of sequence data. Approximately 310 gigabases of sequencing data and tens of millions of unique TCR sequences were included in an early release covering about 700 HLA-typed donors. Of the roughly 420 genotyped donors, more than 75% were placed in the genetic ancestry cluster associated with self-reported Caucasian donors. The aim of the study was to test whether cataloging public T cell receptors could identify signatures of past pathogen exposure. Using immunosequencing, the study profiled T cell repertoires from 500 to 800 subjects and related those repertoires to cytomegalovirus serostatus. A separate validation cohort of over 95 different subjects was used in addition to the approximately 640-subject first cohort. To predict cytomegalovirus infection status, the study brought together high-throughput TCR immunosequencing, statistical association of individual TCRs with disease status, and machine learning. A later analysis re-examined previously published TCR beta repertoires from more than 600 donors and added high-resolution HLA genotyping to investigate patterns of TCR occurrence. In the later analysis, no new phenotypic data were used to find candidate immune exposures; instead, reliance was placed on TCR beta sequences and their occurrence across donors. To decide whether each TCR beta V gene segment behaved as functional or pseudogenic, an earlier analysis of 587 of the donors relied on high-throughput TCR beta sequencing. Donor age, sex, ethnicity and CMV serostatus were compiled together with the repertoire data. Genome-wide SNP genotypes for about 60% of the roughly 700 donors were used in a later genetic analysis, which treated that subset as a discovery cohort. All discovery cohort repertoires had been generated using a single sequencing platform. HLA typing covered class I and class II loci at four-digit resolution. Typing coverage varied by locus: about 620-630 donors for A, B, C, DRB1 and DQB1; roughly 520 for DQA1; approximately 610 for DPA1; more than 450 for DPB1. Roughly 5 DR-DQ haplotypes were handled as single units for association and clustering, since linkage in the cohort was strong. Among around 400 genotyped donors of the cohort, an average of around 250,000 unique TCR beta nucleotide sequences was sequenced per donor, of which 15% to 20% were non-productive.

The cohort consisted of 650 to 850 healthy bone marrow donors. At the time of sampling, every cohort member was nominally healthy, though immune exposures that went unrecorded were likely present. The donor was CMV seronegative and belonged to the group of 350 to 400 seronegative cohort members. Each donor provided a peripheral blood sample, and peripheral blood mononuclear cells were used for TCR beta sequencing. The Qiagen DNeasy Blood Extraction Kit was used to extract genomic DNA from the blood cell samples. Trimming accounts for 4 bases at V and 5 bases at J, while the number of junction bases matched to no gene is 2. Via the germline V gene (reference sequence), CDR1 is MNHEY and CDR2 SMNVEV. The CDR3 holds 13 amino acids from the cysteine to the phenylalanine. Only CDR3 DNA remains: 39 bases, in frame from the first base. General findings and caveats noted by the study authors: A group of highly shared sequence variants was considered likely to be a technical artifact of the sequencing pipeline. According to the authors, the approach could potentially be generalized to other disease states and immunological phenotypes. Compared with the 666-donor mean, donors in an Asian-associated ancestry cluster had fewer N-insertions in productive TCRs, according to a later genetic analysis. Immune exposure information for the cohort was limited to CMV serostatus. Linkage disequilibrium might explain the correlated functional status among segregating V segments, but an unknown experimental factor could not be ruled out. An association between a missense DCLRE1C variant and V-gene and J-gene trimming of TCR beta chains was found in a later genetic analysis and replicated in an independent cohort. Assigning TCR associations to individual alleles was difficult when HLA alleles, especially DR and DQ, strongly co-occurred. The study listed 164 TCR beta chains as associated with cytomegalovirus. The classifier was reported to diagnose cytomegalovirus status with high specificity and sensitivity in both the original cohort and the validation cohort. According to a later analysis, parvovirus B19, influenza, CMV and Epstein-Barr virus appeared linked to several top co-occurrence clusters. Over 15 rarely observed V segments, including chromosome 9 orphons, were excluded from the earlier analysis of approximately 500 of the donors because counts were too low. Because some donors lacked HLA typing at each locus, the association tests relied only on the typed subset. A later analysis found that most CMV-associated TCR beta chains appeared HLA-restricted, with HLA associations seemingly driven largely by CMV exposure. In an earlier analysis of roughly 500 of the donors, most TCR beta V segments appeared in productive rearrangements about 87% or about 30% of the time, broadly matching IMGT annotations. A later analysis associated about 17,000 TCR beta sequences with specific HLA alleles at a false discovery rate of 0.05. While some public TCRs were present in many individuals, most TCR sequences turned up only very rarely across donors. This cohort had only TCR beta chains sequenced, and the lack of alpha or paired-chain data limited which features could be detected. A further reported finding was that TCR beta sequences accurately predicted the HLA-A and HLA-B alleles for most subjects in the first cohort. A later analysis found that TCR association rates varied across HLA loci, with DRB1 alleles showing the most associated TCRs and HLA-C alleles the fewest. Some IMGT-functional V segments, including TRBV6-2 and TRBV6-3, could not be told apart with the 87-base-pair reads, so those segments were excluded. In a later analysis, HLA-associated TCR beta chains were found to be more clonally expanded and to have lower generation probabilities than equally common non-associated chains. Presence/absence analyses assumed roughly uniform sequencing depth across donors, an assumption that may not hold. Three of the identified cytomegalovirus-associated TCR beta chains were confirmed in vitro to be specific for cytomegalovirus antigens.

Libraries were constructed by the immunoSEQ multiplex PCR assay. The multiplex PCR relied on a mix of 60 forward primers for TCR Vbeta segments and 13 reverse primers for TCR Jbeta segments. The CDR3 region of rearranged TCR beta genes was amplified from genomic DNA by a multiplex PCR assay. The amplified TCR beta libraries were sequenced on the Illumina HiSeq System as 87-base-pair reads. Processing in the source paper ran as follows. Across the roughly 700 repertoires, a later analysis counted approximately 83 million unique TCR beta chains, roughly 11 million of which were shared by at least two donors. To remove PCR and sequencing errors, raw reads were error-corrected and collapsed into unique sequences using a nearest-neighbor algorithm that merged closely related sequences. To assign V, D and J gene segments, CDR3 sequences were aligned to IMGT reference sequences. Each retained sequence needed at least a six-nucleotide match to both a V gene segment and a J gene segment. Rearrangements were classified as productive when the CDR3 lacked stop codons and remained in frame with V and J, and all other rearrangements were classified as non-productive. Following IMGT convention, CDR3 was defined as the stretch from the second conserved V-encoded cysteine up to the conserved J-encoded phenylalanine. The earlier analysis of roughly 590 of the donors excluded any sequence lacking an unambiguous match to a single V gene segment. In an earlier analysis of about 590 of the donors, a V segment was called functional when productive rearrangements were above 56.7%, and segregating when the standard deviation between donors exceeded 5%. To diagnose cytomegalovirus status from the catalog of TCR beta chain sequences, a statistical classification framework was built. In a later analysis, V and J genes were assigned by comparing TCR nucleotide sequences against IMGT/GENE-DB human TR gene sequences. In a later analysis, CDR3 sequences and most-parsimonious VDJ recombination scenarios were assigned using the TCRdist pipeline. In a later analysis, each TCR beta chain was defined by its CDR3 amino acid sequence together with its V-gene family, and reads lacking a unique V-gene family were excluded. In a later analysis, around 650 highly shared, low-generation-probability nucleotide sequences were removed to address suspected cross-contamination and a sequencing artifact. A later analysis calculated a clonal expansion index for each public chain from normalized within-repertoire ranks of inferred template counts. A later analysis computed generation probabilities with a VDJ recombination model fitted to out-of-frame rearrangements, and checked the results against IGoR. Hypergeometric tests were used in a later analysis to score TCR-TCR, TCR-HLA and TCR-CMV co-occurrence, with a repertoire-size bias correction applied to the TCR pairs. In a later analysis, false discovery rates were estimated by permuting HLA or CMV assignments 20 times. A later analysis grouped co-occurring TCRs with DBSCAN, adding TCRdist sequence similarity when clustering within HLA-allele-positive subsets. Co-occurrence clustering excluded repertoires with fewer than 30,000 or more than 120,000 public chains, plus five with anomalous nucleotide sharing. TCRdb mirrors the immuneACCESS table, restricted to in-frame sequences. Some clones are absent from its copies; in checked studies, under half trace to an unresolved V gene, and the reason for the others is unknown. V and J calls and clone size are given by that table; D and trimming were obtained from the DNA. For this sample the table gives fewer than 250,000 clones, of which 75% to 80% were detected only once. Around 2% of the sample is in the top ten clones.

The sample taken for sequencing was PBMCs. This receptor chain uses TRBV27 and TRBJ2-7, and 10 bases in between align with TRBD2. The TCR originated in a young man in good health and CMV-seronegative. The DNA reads TGTGCCAGCAGTTATCTAGCGGGGGACGAGCAGTACTTC. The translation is CASSYLAGDEQYF.